This T cell receptor (beta chain) was captured by sequencing in a study of shared clonotypes between healthy human individuals. Assay used: immunoSEQ multiplex PCR; TCRdb lists only in-frame clones, some missing. Of about 1.5 million clones listed, approximately 98% are singletons. This clone occurred once. CDR1 is LNHDA and CDR2 is SQIVND in the germline V gene (reference sequence). The CDR3 runs to 14 residues. V was pared by 4 bases and J by 3 bases, with 4 bases of the junction left unmatched. The J gene is TRBJ2-3, the V gene TRBV19; the match to TRBD2 covers 7 bases. This TCR derives from a man aged 30-40 years in good health. The sample was naive CD4+ T cells sorted from blood. As for subset: CD45RA+ positively selected. CDR3 sequence: CASSRPAGTDTQYF. CDR3 coding DNA: TGTGCCAGTAGTAGGCCAGCGGGGACAGATACGCAGTATTTT. The entire variable domain, with the rest obtained from reference TRBV19 and TRBJ2-3, is as follows: DGGITQSPKYLFRKEGQNVTLSCEQNLNHDAMYWYRQDPGQGLRLIYYSQIVNDFQKGDIAEGYSVSREKKESFPLTVTSAQKNPTAFYLCASSRPAGTDTQYFGPGTRLTVL.